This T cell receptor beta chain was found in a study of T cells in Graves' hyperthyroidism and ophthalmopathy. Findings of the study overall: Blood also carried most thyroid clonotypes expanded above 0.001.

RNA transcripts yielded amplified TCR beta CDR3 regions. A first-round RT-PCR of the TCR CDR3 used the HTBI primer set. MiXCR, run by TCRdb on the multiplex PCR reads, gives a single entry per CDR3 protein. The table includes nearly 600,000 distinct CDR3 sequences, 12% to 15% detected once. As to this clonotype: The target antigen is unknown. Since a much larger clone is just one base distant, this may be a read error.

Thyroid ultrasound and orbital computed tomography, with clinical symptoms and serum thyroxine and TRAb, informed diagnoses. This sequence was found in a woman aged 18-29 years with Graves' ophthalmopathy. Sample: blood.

This CDR3 reads CASSSARNTEASF. The DNA for the CDR3 is TGTGCCAGCAGCTCTGCCAGGAACACTGAAGCTTCCTTT. The chain couples TRBV7-9 to TRBJ1-1; the D is unclear. CDR1 SEHNR and CDR2 FQNEAQ come from the germline V gene (reference sequence). This CDR3 is 13 amino acids long.